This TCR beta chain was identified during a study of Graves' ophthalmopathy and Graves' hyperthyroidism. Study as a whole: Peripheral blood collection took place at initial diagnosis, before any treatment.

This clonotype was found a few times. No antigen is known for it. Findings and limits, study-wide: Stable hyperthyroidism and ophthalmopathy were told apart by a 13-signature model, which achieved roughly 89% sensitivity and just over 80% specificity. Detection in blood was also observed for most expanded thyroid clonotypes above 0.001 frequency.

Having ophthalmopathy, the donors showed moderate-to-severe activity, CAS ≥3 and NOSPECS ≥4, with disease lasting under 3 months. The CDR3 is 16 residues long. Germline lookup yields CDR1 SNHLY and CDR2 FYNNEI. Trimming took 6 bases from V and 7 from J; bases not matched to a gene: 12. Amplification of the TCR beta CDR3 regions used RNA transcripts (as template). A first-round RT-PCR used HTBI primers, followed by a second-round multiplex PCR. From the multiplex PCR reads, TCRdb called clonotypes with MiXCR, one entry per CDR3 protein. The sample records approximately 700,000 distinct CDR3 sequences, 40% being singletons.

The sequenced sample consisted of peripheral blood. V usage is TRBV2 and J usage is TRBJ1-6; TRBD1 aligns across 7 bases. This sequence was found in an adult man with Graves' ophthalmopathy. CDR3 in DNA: TGTGCCAGCAGCTTCAATCCGACAGGGCTCAATTCACCCCTCCACTTT. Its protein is CASSFNPTGLNSPLHF.